These 12 T cell receptor beta chains were all obtained from the same sample, sequenced in a study of CD8 T cells in Susac syndrome. RNA, at about 0.45 to 1 ug, was reverse transcribed with random hexamers. TCRdb itself ran the immunoSEQ multiplex PCR reads through MiXCR, one entry per CDR3 protein. This sample has approximately 300,000 distinct CDR3 sequences, with around 89% found just once. Sequencing was carried out using CD8+ T cells from PBMCs. These receptors all come from a human donor with multiple sclerosis.

The chain is built from TRBV29-1 and TRBJ2-3; possible D gene TRBD1, 6 bases. The V gene's germline CDR1 is SQVTM and CDR2 ANQGSEA. V was clipped by 1 base and J by 3 bases, with 14 bases between them. The CDR3 runs to 15 residues. CDR3 protein: CSVEGGQKLTDTQYF. The CDR3 DNA reads as TGCAGCGTTGAAGGGGGGCAGAAGTTAACAGATACGCAGTATTTT.

This sequence joins TRBV14 and TRBJ2-5; 7 nucleotides match TRBD2. The J call may be wrong; the DNA end is better matched by TRBJ2-1. Germline assignment: CDR1 SGHDN and CDR2 FVKESK. The CDR3 has 14 amino acids. In nucleotides, the CDR3 is TGTGCCAGCAGCCCCGGGGGGAATACCGCAACCCAGTTCTTC. Amino acid sequence: CASSPGGNTATQFF.

This clonotype occurred a few times. The rearrangement links TRBV20-1 to TRBJ2-7; TRBD2 aligns across 8 bases. The germline gives CDR1 DFQATT, CDR2 SNEGSKA (reference sequence). The CDR3 spans 13 residues. With 3 bases clipped from V and 2 bases from J, the junction kept 3 bases outside the gene matches. CDR3 sequence: CSASGRATYEQYF. The CDR3 region has the DNA TGCAGTGCTAGCGGGAGGGCGACCTACGAGCAGTACTTC.

This rearrangement joins TRBV19 to TRBJ1-5, with a weak D call TRBD1 (6 bases). Germline CDR1 reads LNHDA; CDR2 reads SQIVND (reference sequence). The V and J ends lost 4 bases and 3 bases respectively, with 10 bases between them. This CDR3 is 14 amino acids long. CDR3 DNA: TGTGCCAGTAGTACCGGACAGCTCAATCAGCCCCAGCATTTT. Translation gives CASSTGQLNQPQHF.

A word on this clonotype: One end of the junction does not line up with germline, which may come from a read error. J is TRBJ1-5 and V is TRBV5-5; 7 bases agree with TRBD1. Germline lookup yields CDR1 SGHKS and CDR2 YYEKEE (reference sequence). There are 13 residues in the CDR3. CDR3 nucleotides: TGTGCCAGCAGCTTGGCAGGAGGTGGGACAGTGATTTTT. This gives the protein CASSLAGGGTVIF.

The chain carries TRBV27 and TRBJ2-2; no firm D call. The V gene lost 4 bases and the J gene lost 6 bases, with 6 bases spanning the gap. The CDR3 is 12 residues long. The germline CDR1 and CDR2 sequences are MNHEY and SMNVEV (reference sequence). For the CDR3, the DNA is TGTGCCAGCAGTTGGCTCGCCGGGGAGCTGTTTTTT. It encodes CASSWLAGELFF.

The chain carries TRBV28 and TRBJ2-1; D gene uncertain. CDR1 is MDHEN and CDR2 is SYDVKM in the germline V gene. V lost 3 bases, J lost 0 bases, and 18 bases lay in between. The CDR3 has 18 amino acids. The CDR3 nucleotides read TGTGCCAGCAGTTTCTCGTTACCCCGGACGAGCTCCTACAATGAGCAGTTCTTC. Residues: CASSFSLPRTSSYNEQFF.

This chain uses TRBV27 with TRBJ1-1; no clear D. Germline CDR1 MNHEY, CDR2 SMNVEV (reference sequence). V lost 8 bases, J lost 3 bases, and 22 bases lay in between. CDR3 length equals 16 residues. CDR3 DNA: TGTGCCAGCGGAGAACTCGGGTTTGGTTCGTACACTGAAGCTTTCTTT. Translating gives CASGELGFGSYTEAFF.

For the CDR3, the DNA is TGTGCCAGCAGCTCGATTTATGGGGGGGGCCTTTCTACCTACGAGCAGTACTTC. This sequence encodes CASSSIYGGGLSTYEQYF. The chain couples TRBV28 to TRBJ2-7, with TRBD2 as a possible D gene (7 bases). The CDR3 spans 18 residues. With 6 bases removed from V and 2 bases from J, the gap between germline ends came to 26 bases. Germline V gives CDR1 MDHEN, CDR2 SYDVKM.

Turning to this clonotype: The junction and the germline gene differ at one end; a read error may be behind it. The genes are TRBV27 and TRBJ2-5, with 9 nucleotides matching TRBD2. Per germline, CDR1 MNHEY and CDR2 SMNVEV (reference sequence). CDR3 length equals 16 residues. CDR3 amino acids: CASSGISGGLQEAQYF. The CDR3 DNA reads as TGTGCCAGCAGTGGGATTAGCGGGGGACTACAAGAGGCCCAGTACTTC.

The chain links TRBV2 to TRBJ2-3, with D uncertain. CDR3 length: 11 amino acids. Germline lookup yields CDR1 SNHLY and CDR2 FYNNEI. Trimming took off 4 bases at V and 8 bases at J, with 7 bases between the two ends. The CDR3 nucleotides read TGTGCCAGCAGTGTCCGCGGTACGCAGTATTTT. This translates into CASSVRGTQYF. The full variable domain, completed using reference TRBV2 and TRBJ2-3, is EPEVTQTPSHQVTQMGQEVILRCVPISNHLYFYWYRQILGQKVEFLVSFYNNEISEKSEIFDDQFSVERPDGSNFTLKIRSTKLEDSAMYFCASSVRGTQYFGPGTRLTVL.

The chain uses TRBV4-3 and TRBJ2-6; D call uncertain. Trimming removed 4 bases from V and 4 bases from J, with 8 bases in between. In germline, CDR1 is LGHNA, CDR2 YSLEER. CDR3 length: 14 residues. CDR3 in amino acids: CASSPLVGANVLTF. The CDR3 DNA sequence: TGCGCCAGCAGCCCCTTGGTAGGGGCCAACGTCCTGACTTTC.